This T cell receptor beta chain comes out of a study of a mutant IDH1 vaccine in newly diagnosed glioma. Study context: It was radiotherapy, temozolomide, or both that patients received previously, with most receiving both. Study results and limitations: Top-clonotype changes in peripheral T cells seemed unrelated to pseudoprogression. It was approximately 93% of patients that developed vaccine-induced immune responses.

In germline, CDR1 is SQVTM, CDR2 ANQGSEA. Trimming stripped 6 bases from V and 3 bases from J, with 4 bases between. There are 10 residues in the CDR3. Concerning this clone: Its antigen is as yet unknown.

The method was immunoSEQ multiplex PCR; TCRdb's version includes in-frame clones alone and lacks a portion of them. The sample includes around 33,000 clones, over 60% of them seen just once. Time point indicated: baseline, week 1 (first vaccination visit). Treatment in this sample: pre-vaccination baseline after standard-of-care therapy. Each of the donors came in with new WHO grade 3 or 4 astrocytomas that were IDH1-mutant and ATRX-lost. The material sequenced was peripheral blood mononuclear cells (PBMCs), taken from a glioma patient treated with radiotherapy, temozolomide or both. The chain combines TRBV29-1 with TRBJ2-3; D ambiguous. The sequence derives from a man aged 45-60 years with glioma. Some clones in this sample may be carry-over from other donors' samples. DNA of the CDR3: TGCAGCGTCGGGACAGATACGCAGTATTTT. It specifies CSVGTDTQYF.